A single sample gave rise to the 10 T cell receptor beta chains below, sequenced in a study of blood T cells in healthy people across ages. Alongside a J-beta primer mix, a sample-barcoded 5' primer served in a second PCR lasting about 6 to 12 cycles. TCRdb reanalysed the 5' RACE reads using MiXCR and keeps one entry per CDR3 protein. This sample has hundreds of thousands of distinct CDR3 sequences, with about 34% found just once. Source material: blood. These receptors originate from a woman older than 75 in good health.

This clonotype was seen more than once but under ten times. The chain joins TRBV20-1 to TRBJ1-2; 7 positions agree with TRBD1. The V gene end was trimmed by 3 bases and the J gene end by 2 bases; junction bases not matched to a gene: 3. CDR1 and CDR2 from the germline V gene are DFQATT and SNEGSKA (reference sequence). The CDR3 extends over 13 amino acids. CDR3 sequence: CSARGQLNYGYTF. For the CDR3, the DNA is TGCAGTGCTAGGGGACAGTTAAACTATGGCTACACCTTC.

The chain has TRBV7-2 and TRBJ1-4; TRBD1 aligns across 9 bases. This CDR3 has 14 residues. Per germline, CDR1 SGHTA and CDR2 FQGNSA. Losses at the gene ends were 5 bases for V and 9 bases for J; bases not matched to a gene: 7. In nucleotides, the CDR3 is TGTGCCAGCAGCACCGAGGGACAGGGACAAAAACTGTTTTTT. It encodes CASSTEGQGQKLFF.

This clonotype was seen repeatedly, ten times or more. CDR3: CASSLNGGASGEQYF. The CDR3 bases are TGTGCCAGCAGTTTAAACGGGGGGGCATCGGGAGAGCAGTACTTC. The chain combines TRBV28 with TRBJ2-7, with 8 nucleotides matching TRBD2. Germline V gene data show CDR1 as MDHEN and CDR2 as SYDVKM. The V gene end was trimmed by 2 bases and the J gene end by 7 bases; junction bases not matched to a gene: 10. The CDR3 is 15 residues long. Variable domain in full (rest from reference TRBV28 and TRBJ2-7): DVKVTQSSRYLVKRTGEKVFLECVQDMDHENMFWYRQDPGLGLRLIYFSYDVKMKEKGDIPEGYSVSREKKERFSLILESASTNQTSMYLCASSLNGGASGEQYFGPGTRLTVT.

This clonotype was seen many times. V usage is TRBV29-1 and J usage is TRBJ2-3; TRBD2 agrees at 8 bases. The ends lost 6 bases at V and 5 bases at J; junction bases unmatched: 10. Germline V CDR1 and CDR2: SQVTM, ANQGSEA. The length of the CDR3 is 14 residues. DNA for the CDR3: TGCAGCGTCCTGATAGCGGGGTTTTTAGATACGCAGTATTTT. This gives the protein CSVLIAGFLDTQYF.

The J gene is TRBJ1-1, the V gene TRBV7-8; TRBD1 might be the D (5 bases). Trimming took 5 bases from V and 4 from J, leaving 17 bases between them. In germline, CDR1 is SGHVS, CDR2 FQNEAQ. The CDR3 covers 15 residues. CDR3 protein: CASSELRVLSTEAFF. The DNA of the CDR3 is TGTGCCAGCAGCGAACTCAGGGTCTTGAGCACTGAAGCTTTCTTT.

This clonotype was observed at least ten times. The V call is TRBV20-1, the J call TRBJ2-3; 8 bases are shared with TRBD2. This CDR3 is 16 amino acids long. The V gene end was trimmed by 2 bases and the J gene end by 0 bases; junction bases not matched to a gene: 7. From germline, CDR1 is DFQATT and CDR2 SNEGSKA (reference sequence). CDR3 sequence: CSARTRTSSSTDTQYF. The CDR3 bases are TGCAGTGCTAGAACCCGGACTAGCTCTAGCACAGATACGCAGTATTTT.

This clonotype was seen ten or more times. This chain uses TRBV20-1 with TRBJ2-3; TRBD2 agrees at 7 bases. Germline V gives CDR1 DFQATT, CDR2 SNEGSKA (reference sequence). The CDR3 extends over 15 amino acids. V was clipped by 5 bases and J by 3 bases; unmatched bases: 11. Written as DNA, the CDR3 is TGCAGTGCTGGAGGGCTAGCGGTGGATACAGATACGCAGTATTTT. Protein: CSAGGLAVDTDTQYF.

Concerning this clonotype itself: This may arise from a read error, as a much more abundant clone is one base away. The chain has TRBV20-1 and TRBJ1-2; unclear D gene. The V and J ends lost 1 base and 4 bases respectively, with 10 bases between them. This CDR3 has 13 amino acids. In germline, CDR1 is DFQATT, CDR2 SNEGSKA (reference sequence). Here the CDR3 reads CSARGAEPYGYTF. CDR3 bases: TGCAGTGCTAGAGGGGCGGAACCCTATGGCTACACCTTC.

This clonotype occurred many times. J is TRBJ1-5 and V is TRBV10-3, with D possibly being TRBD1 (6 bases). Trimming removed 6 bases from V and 5 bases from J, with 11 bases in between. The CDR3 is 13 residues long. Germline CDR1 reads ENHRY; CDR2 reads SYGVKD. Written as DNA, the CDR3 is TGTGCCATCAGCCTGGGGGCGGATCAGCCCCAGCATTTT. It translates to CAISLGADQPQHF.

There are many counts of this clonotype. The chain combines TRBV24-1 with TRBJ2-1, with TRBD2 matching over 12 bases. V lost 2 bases and J lost 3; bases outside the gene matches: 7. The CDR3 runs 18 residues. Germline loops: CDR1 KGHDR, CDR2 SFDVKD. The CDR3 DNA reads as TGTGCCACCAGTGATTCCCGGACTAGCGGGGTGGTCTACAATGAGCAGTTCTTC. It encodes CATSDSRTSGVVYNEQFF.